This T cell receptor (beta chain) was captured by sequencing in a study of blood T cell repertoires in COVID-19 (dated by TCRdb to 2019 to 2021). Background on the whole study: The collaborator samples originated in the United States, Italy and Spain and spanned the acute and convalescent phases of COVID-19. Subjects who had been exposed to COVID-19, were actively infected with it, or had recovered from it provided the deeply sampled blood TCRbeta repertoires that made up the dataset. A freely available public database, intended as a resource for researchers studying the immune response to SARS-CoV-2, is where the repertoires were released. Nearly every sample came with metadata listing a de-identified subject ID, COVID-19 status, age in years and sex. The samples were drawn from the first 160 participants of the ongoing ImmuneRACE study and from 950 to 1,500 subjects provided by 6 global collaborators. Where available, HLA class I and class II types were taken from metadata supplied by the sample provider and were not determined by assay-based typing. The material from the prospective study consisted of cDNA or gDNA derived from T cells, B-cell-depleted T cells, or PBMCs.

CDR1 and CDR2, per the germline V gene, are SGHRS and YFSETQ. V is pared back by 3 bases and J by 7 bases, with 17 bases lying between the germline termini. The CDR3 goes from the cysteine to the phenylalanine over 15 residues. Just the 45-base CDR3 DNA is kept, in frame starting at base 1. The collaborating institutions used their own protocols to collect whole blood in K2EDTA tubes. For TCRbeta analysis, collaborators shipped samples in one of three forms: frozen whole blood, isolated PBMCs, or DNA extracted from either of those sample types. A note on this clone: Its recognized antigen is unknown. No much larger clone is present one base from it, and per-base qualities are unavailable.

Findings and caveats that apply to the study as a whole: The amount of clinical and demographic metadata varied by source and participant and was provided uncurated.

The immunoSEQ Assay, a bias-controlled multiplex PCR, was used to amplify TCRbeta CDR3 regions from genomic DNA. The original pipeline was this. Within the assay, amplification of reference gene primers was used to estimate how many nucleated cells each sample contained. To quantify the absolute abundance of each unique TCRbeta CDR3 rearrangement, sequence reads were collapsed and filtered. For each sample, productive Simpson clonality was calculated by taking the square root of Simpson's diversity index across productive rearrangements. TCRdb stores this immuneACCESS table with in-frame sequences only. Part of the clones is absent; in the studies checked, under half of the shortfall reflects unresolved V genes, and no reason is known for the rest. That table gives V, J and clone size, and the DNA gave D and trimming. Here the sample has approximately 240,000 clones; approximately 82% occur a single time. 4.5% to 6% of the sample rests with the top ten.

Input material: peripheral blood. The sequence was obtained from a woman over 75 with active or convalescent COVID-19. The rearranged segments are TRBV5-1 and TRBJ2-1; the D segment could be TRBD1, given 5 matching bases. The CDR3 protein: CASSSKQGGFNEQFF. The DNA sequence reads TGCGCCAGCAGCTCGAAGCAGGGTGGGTTTAATGAGCAGTTCTTC.